This T cell receptor beta chain was identified during a study of T-cell reconstitution after alpha-beta-depleted transplantation in children. Study observations and caveats: For some patients, TCRbeta diversity was high at day 60 because of recipient T cells and thymic progenitors that survived. After transplant, at about two months, alpha-beta T cells were reportedly derived from several hundred expanded graft clones. Among T cells one year after transplant, newly produced cells accounted for most counts and diversity.

Researchers prepared the TCRbeta library using unique molecular identifiers, the study reports. TCRdb reanalysed the PCR reads using MiXCR and keeps one entry per CDR3 protein. The data contain about 200,000 distinct CDR3 sequences, 6.3% of them seen just once; the ten biggest clones take up 4.5%. With regard to this clonotype: Its antigen is undetermined.

This CDR3 region has 11 residues. Germline CDR1 SGHAT, CDR2 FQNNGV. V lost 11 bases, J lost 3 bases, and 11 bases lay in between. The V call is TRBV11-2, the J call TRBJ2-7; no clear D gene. The sequence derives from a girl less than two years old with combined immunodeficiency, due to receive a stem cell transplant. Sequencing was performed on PBMCs, taken before TCRalphabeta/CD19-depleted stem cell transplant. This CDR3 reads CACCEHYEQYF. The CDR3 bases are TGTGCCTGCTGTGAACACTACGAGCAGTACTTC.